The 15 T cell receptor beta chains given below trace back to one sample, sequenced in a study of T cells in Graves' hyperthyroidism and ophthalmopathy (dated by TCRdb to about 2019). Libraries came from multiplex PCR. The sequencer listed for this sample is Illumina HiSeq 2000. The TCR beta CDR3 regions were amplified from RNA transcripts. For the first round of RT-PCR on the TCR CDR3, the HTBI primer set was used together with the Qiagen OneStep RT-PCR kit. The raw public reads went through TCRdb reprocessing: fastp at Q25, MiXCR clone calling, in-frame beta chains kept. A single entry per CDR3 protein holds the most common genes and DNA from its merged rows. The sample records roughly 580,000 distinct CDR3 sequences, about 45% of which are singletons. About 7.9% of the sample is held by the ten biggest clonotypes. The sequenced sample was peripheral blood or thyroid tissue (not recorded which). The receptors were gathered from a woman younger than 30 with Graves' hyperthyroidism. Donor details come from another sample of the same person, matched by shared clones.

V usage is TRBV10-1 and J usage is TRBJ1-3; D call uncertain. The CDR3 totals 15 residues. Germline CDR1 is WNHNN and CDR2 is SYGVQD (reference sequence). V was shortened by 3 bases and J by 0 bases, with 9 bases between the two germline ends. The CDR3 DNA is TGCGCCAGCAGTGAAGGTCGGATCTCTGGAAACACCATATATTTT. Translation gives CASSEGRISGNTIYF.

This clonotype was found a few times. The V gene is TRBV7-2, the J gene TRBJ1-3; D is ambiguous. Germline-derived CDR1 and CDR2 are SGHTA and FQGNSA. V was cut by 1 base and J by 4 bases, with 14 bases left in between. The CDR3 has 16 amino acids. The CDR3 spells CASSLDLNVAGNTIYF. CDR3 nucleotide sequence: TGTGCCAGCAGCTTAGATTTGAATGTCGCGGGAAACACCATATATTTT.

The rearrangement uses TRBV5-1 and TRBJ1-6; D uncertain. CDR1 and CDR2 (germline): SGHRS, YFSETQ. The CDR3 spans 14 residues. The V end was cut by 2 bases, the J end by 7 bases, with 10 bases between. DNA for the CDR3: TGCGCCAGCAGCTTTTGGGCTTCAAATTCACCCCTCCACTTT. It translates to CASSFWASNSPLHF.

J is TRBJ2-3 and V is TRBV2, with 8 bases fitting TRBD1. V was clipped by 3 bases and J by 2 bases; unmatched bases: 4. The CDR3 is 15 residues long. Germline values: CDR1 SNHLY, CDR2 FYNNEI. The chain's CDR3 is CASSDRTGTTDTQYF. The CDR3 DNA follows: TGTGCCAGCAGTGATCGGACAGGGACCACAGATACGCAGTATTTT.

The sample holds many counts of this clonotype. The rearrangement links TRBV2 to TRBJ1-5, with D possibly matching TRBD1 (6 bases). V gave up 7 bases and J gave up 2 bases, with 12 bases separating them. Germline CDR1 reads SNHLY; CDR2 reads FYNNEI. This CDR3 spans 14 amino acids. Written as DNA, the CDR3 is TGTGCCAGCACAGGGGCTTTTGGCAATCAGCCCCAGCATTTT. Translated, it gives CASTGAFGNQPQHF.

The genes are TRBV7-8 and TRBJ1-2; D not certain. The germline V gene has CDR1 SGHVS and CDR2 FQNEAQ. V gave up 2 bases and J gave up 6 bases, with 13 bases separating them. CDR3 size: 14 residues. The CDR3 DNA sequence: TGTGCCAGCAGCTTACCGCGGGTTCCAGATGGCTACACCTTC. Its protein is CASSLPRVPDGYTF.

The V call is TRBV4-3, the J call TRBJ1-4; TRBD1 might be the D (5 bases). The CDR3 contains 14 residues. V was clipped by 2 bases and J by 5 bases, with 9 bases between them. CDR1 and CDR2 from the germline V gene are LGHNA and YSLEER. This chain's CDR3 is CASSQRQQNEKLFF. Written as DNA, the CDR3 is TGCGCCAGCAGCCAAAGACAGCAAAATGAAAAACTGTTTTTT.

The chain uses TRBV2 and TRBJ1-4, with D unclear. Germline V gene sequence: CDR1 SNHLY, CDR2 FYNNEI. There are 15 residues in the CDR3. V lost 4 bases to trimming and J lost 0 bases, with 9 bases between them. This CDR3 is CASSAQTSTNEKLFF. The CDR3 DNA reads as TGTGCCAGCAGTGCCCAGACCTCAACTAATGAAAAACTGTTTTTT.

The rearrangement links TRBV7-9 to TRBJ1-6; 10 bases fit TRBD1. The CDR3 length is 16 residues. The V and J ends lost 5 bases and 9 bases, in that order; junction bases with no gene match: 10. CDR1 is SEHNR, CDR2 FQNEAQ, per germline (reference sequence). Here the CDR3 DNA reads TGTGCCAGCAGCACACACCCCGGGACAGGGGTTTCACCCCTCCACTTT. It codes for CASSTHPGTGVSPLHF.

The chain links TRBV7-6 to TRBJ1-3; tentative D call: TRBD1 (6 bases). The V gene's germline CDR1 is SGHVS and CDR2 FNYEAQ. Trimming left V 5 bases short and J 0 bases short, with 14 bases between. The CDR3 length is 16 residues. The CDR3 loop reads CASSLQGSNSGNTIYF. CDR3 nucleotide sequence: TGTGCCAGCAGCCTACAGGGTTCTAACTCTGGAAACACCATATATTTT.

The chain joins TRBV15 to TRBJ1-1; 10 bases line up with TRBD1. CDR1 is LNHNV, CDR2 YYDKDF, per germline (reference sequence). V was pared by 3 bases and J by 7 bases, with 5 bases of the junction left unmatched. The CDR3 spans 14 residues. This CDR3 is CATSSEDRGREAFF. The CDR3 region has the DNA TGTGCCACCAGCAGCGAAGACAGGGGGCGTGAAGCTTTCTTT. Using reference TRBV15 and TRBJ1-1 for the parts outside the CDR3, the full variable domain is DAMVIQNPRYQVTQFGKPVTLSCSQTLNHNVMYWYQQKSSQAPKLLFHYYDKDFNNEADTPDNFQSRRPNTSFCFLDIRSPGLGDTAMYLCATSSEDRGREAFFGQGTRLTVV.

The CDR3 here is CASRNGQPQHF. In DNA, the CDR3 is TGTGCCAGCAGGAACGGGCAGCCCCAGCATTTT. The rearrangement uses TRBV10-3 and TRBJ1-5; D is unresolved. Germline CDR1 is ENHRY and CDR2 is SYGVKD. The V end was cut by 10 bases, the J end by 7 bases, with 11 bases between. The CDR3 totals 11 residues.

The DNA for the CDR3 is TGTGCCAGTAATGACGGGAGACACCAAGAGACCCAGTACTTC. Translating it yields CASNDGRHQETQYF. This chain joins TRBV19 and TRBJ2-5, with D perhaps TRBD2 (6 bases). The V end was cut by 7 bases, the J end by 0 bases, with 12 bases between. Germline CDR1 LNHDA, CDR2 SQIVND (reference sequence). The CDR3 is 14 amino acids.

A few counts support this clonotype. The chain uses TRBV12-3 or TRBV12-4 and TRBJ2-7; D might be TRBD2 (6 bases). V was shortened by 4 bases and J by 0 bases, with 10 bases between the two germline ends. This CDR3 is built from 14 residues. The CDR3 loop reads CASSSDGGSYEQYF. The CDR3 DNA follows: TGTGCCAGCAGTTCGGACGGGGGCTCCTACGAGCAGTACTTC.

This clonotype appeared many times. The rearrangement joins TRBV2 to TRBJ2-5, with 10 bases fitting TRBD2. Germline V gene sequence: CDR1 SNHLY, CDR2 FYNNEI. The CDR3 runs to 16 residues. The trim removed 8 bases at V and 5 bases at J, leaving 14 bases unmatched. The CDR3 is CASQNMELAGGETQYF. CDR3 sequence (DNA): TGTGCCAGCCAAAACATGGAATTAGCGGGAGGCGAGACCCAGTACTTC.